The 10 T cell receptor beta chains below were found in one sample sequenced in a study of cytomegalovirus exposure and HLA in healthy donors. The study ran its PCR with 60 Vbeta and 13 Jbeta primers. Repertoires were generated with immunoSEQ multiplex PCR, while TCRdb's copy carries only in-frame clones and drops some. The sample has about 150,000 clones; roughly 80% are singletons. Sequencing was performed on PBMCs. All receptors derive from a human donor in good health.

The chain couples TRBV5-6 to TRBJ1-2; 7 positions match TRBD1. Germline V lookup: CDR1 SGHDT, CDR2 YYEEEE. This CDR3 has 14 residues. Trimming at V came to 3 bases and at J to 8 bases, leaving 10 bases not matched to a gene. The CDR3 here is CASSSTGEPWGYTF. The DNA of the CDR3 is TGTGCCAGCAGCTCCACAGGGGAGCCCTGGGGCTACACCTTC.

The V call is TRBV19, the J call TRBJ1-5; D gene unclear. Per the germline V gene, CDR1 is LNHDA and CDR2 is SQIVND (reference sequence). CDR3 size: 15 residues. V was pared by 5 bases and J by 2 bases, with 13 bases between. CDR3 in amino acids: CASSVATRGNQPQHF. The CDR3 coding sequence is TGTGCCAGTAGTGTCGCTACGAGGGGCAATCAGCCCCAGCATTTT.

V usage is TRBV11-3 and J usage is TRBJ2-5; TRBD1 aligns across 10 bases. The germline V gene has CDR1 SGHNT and CDR2 YENEEA. CDR3 length: 14 residues. Unmatched junction bases numbered 5, after V lost 5 bases and J lost 5 bases. Here the CDR3 DNA reads TGTGCCAGCAGCAAATCGGACAGGGGGGAGACCCAGTACTTC. As protein: CASSKSDRGETQYF.

This chain connects TRBV11-1 to TRBJ2-1, with 8 bases matching TRBD2. The V gene's germline CDR1 is SGHAT and CDR2 FQDESV (reference sequence). The CDR3 consists of 17 residues. J was trimmed by 2 bases and V by 5 bases; bases with no gene match: 11. The CDR3 nucleotides are TGTGCCAGCAGCCCCCTCCCAGCGGGAGCAACCTACAATGAGCAGTTCTTC. This encodes CASSPLPAGATYNEQFF. The full variable domain, in which reference TRBV11-1 and TRBJ2-1 provide the parts outside the CDR3, is EAEVAQSPRYKITEKSQAVAFWCDPISGHATLYWYRQILGQGPELLVQFQDESVVDDSQLPKDRFSAERLKGVDSTLKIQPAELGDSAMYLCASSPLPAGATYNEQFFGPGTRLTVL.

This clone was seen only once. This chain uses TRBV27 with TRBJ2-7, with D possibly being TRBD2 (6 bases). Germline V CDR1 and CDR2: MNHEY, SMNVEV (reference sequence). The CDR3 spans 14 residues. The V and J ends lost 0 bases and 5 bases respectively, with 11 bases between them. The CDR3 loop is CASSLSGRWHEQYF. In DNA, the CDR3 is TGTGCCAGCAGTTTATCAGGGAGGTGGCACGAGCAGTACTTC.

This chain links TRBV4-2 with TRBJ1-4, with TRBD1 matching 7 bases. V gave up 0 bases and J gave up 8 bases; unmatched junction bases: 6. The CDR3 is 15 amino acids. CDR1 and CDR2 from the germline V gene are LGHNA and YNFKEQ. The CDR3 here is CASSQERTGREKLFF. The CDR3 nucleotides are TGTGCCAGCAGCCAAGAGAGGACAGGAAGGGAAAAACTGTTTTTT.

This clone has a single count. The genes are TRBV19 and TRBJ2-7; 12 nucleotides line up with TRBD2. The CDR3 consists of 16 residues. CDR1 and CDR2 from the germline V gene are LNHDA and SQIVND (reference sequence). V lost 2 bases and J lost 3; bases outside the gene matches: 5. The CDR3 protein is CASSIIGTSGLYEQYF. The CDR3 bases are TGTGCCAGTAGTATAATCGGGACTAGCGGGCTCTACGAGCAGTACTTC.

The chain couples TRBV30 to TRBJ2-5, with no clear D. This CDR3 is 12 amino acids long. The germline V and J ends were trimmed by 4 bases and 2 bases, with 8 bases remaining between them. Germline CDR1 and CDR2: GTSNPN and SVGIG (reference sequence). DNA of the CDR3: TGTGCCTGGACTTACAGTCAAGAGACCCAGTACTTC. It translates to CAWTYSQETQYF.

Of note for this clone: A junction boundary mismatches the germline segment, possibly from a read error. The V and J genes are TRBV12-5 and TRBJ1-1; D is perhaps TRBD1 (5 bases). This CDR3 has 11 residues. From germline, CDR1 is LGHNT and CDR2 FRNRAP. CDR3 in amino acids: CASGFLLGAFF. The DNA of the CDR3 is TGTGCTAGTGGTTTCTTACTTGGGGCTTTTTTT.

The genes are TRBV5-6 and TRBJ2-2, with D possibly TRBD2 on 5 matching bases. The CDR3 length is 14 residues. The germline CDR1 and CDR2 sequences are SGHDT and YYEEEE. V lost 4 bases, J lost 1 base, and 8 bases lay in between. CDR3: CASSLGMNTGELFF. As DNA, the CDR3 is TGTGCCAGCAGCCTCGGGATGAACACCGGGGAGCTGTTTTTT.